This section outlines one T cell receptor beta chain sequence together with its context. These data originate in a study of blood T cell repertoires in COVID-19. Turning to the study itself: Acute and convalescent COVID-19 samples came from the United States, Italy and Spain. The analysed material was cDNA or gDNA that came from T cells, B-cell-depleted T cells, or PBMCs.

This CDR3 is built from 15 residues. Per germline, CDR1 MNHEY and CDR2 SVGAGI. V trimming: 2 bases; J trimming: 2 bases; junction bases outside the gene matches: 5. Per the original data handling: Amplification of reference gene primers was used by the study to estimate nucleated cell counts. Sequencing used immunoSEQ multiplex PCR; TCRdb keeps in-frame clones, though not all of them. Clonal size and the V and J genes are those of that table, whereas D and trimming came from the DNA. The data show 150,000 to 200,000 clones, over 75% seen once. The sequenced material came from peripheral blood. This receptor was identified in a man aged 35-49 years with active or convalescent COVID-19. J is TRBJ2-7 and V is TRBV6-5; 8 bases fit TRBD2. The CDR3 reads CASSYGAGGTYEQYF. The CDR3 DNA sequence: TGTGCCAGCAGTTACGGTGCGGGGGGTACCTACGAGCAGTACTTC.